This T cell receptor beta chain was found in a study of CD8 T cells in ankylosing spondylitis. Study-wide findings and caveats: Clones linked with disease were CD8+ and fairly uncommon in the peripheral blood. Characteristic, it appeared, of ankylosing spondylitis blood was a TCR beta motif of roughly 8 highly homologous variants. Past studies reported some motif variants in reactive arthritis synovial fluid and blood. The authors reported significant enrichment of disease-linked clones in matched ankylosing spondylitis synovial fluid.

This clonotype was seen only a few times. Its antigen is not identified. TCRdb redid the calling of the 5' RACE reads with MiXCR, one entry per CDR3 protein. The sample holds roughly 260,000 distinct CDR3 sequences, around 20% seen once. With 7 bases removed from V and 9 bases from J, the gap between germline ends came to 16 bases. CDR1 is MNHEY and CDR2 is SVGEGT in the germline V gene. The CDR3 is 13 amino acids. Sequencing used blood, either unsorted or a sorted T cell fraction (not recorded which). This chain connects TRBV6-2 or TRBV6-3 to TRBJ2-4, with D unclear. This clonotype was obtained from a male donor with ankylosing spondylitis or in good health (not recorded which). The CDR3: CASTARGVSIQYF. CDR3 DNA: TGTGCCAGCACGGCCCGTGGCGTTAGCATTCAGTACTTC.